The clone carrying this T cell receptor beta chain appeared once. This sample was included in a study of long-term antiretroviral therapy in people with HIV. Survey-level immunoSEQ v3.0 assays were run. The table came from immunoSEQ multiplex PCR; TCRdb's copy has only in-frame clones and leaves some out. The sample has under 20,000 clones, 76% seen once. Germline V gene lookup returns CDR1 SEHNR and CDR2 FQNEAQ (reference sequence). The CDR3 spans 15 residues. J lost 4 bases, V lost 2 bases, and 1 base had no gene match. The clonotype comes from a man in his late teens or twenties with HIV. The starting material was unsorted PBMCs, obtained 0.5 years before starting antiretroviral therapy. The rearrangement joins TRBV7-9 to TRBJ2-1; 11 nucleotides agree with TRBD2. The CDR3 spells CASSLLAGGYNEQFF. The CDR3 DNA follows: TGTGCCAGCAGCTTACTAGCGGGGGGATACAATGAGCAGTTCTTC.